Below, 8 T cell receptor beta chains from the same sample are listed, as sequenced in a study of cytomegalovirus exposure and HLA in healthy donors. PCR primers comprised 60 Vbeta and 13 Jbeta primers. Some clones are missing from TCRdb's copy, which holds only in-frame ones; the method was immunoSEQ multiplex PCR. The data show more than 85,000 clones, around 72% seen once. Sequences were obtained from PBMCs. Every receptor here comes from a male donor in good health and CMV-seronegative.

V and J are TRBV5-5 and TRBJ2-5; 8 bases line up with TRBD2. Germline CDR1 and CDR2: SGHKS and YYEKEE (reference sequence). The CDR3 runs to 15 residues. The V gene end was trimmed by 4 bases and the J gene end by 2 bases; junction bases not matched to a gene: 7. As DNA, the CDR3 is TGTGCCAGCAGCACCCCACTAGCGGCTCAAGAGACCCAGTACTTC. This encodes CASSTPLAAQETQYF.

V is TRBV6-1 and J is TRBJ2-1; tentative D call: TRBD2 (5 bases). CDR1 and CDR2 (germline): MNHNS, SASEGT. The CDR3 runs to 15 residues. V was pared by 3 bases and J by 8 bases, with 17 bases between. DNA for the CDR3: TGTGCCAGCAGTGAGGGGAGCCAGCTAGGATATGAGCAGTTCTTC. Protein sequence: CASSEGSQLGYEQFF.

V and J are TRBV28 and TRBJ1-1, with 9 bases matching TRBD1. Unmatched junction bases numbered 11, after V lost 5 bases and J lost 7 bases. The CDR3 extends over 15 amino acids. The germline V gene has CDR1 MDHEN and CDR2 SYDVKM. Here the CDR3 reads CASSGRDRAGDEAFF. CDR3 coding DNA: TGTGCCAGCAGTGGAAGGGACAGGGCCGGCGATGAAGCTTTCTTT.

This clone was seen a single time. The chain carries TRBV4-2 and TRBJ2-2; D perhaps matches TRBD1 (5 bases). Germline CDR1 and CDR2: LGHNA and YNFKEQ. The CDR3 runs to 16 residues. The V gene lost 6 bases and the J gene lost 0 bases, with 14 bases spanning the gap. CDR3 residues: CASRRQQNSNTGELFF. CDR3 in DNA: TGTGCCAGCAGACGACAGCAAAACTCGAACACCGGGGAGCTGTTTTTT.

Turning to this clone: The sample contains more than one DNA sequence encoding this CDR3. This chain joins TRBV19 and TRBJ2-1; D is possibly TRBD2 (6 bases). This CDR3 region has 16 residues. Germline V gene lookup returns CDR1 LNHDA and CDR2 SQIVND (reference sequence). The V and J ends lost 6 bases and 8 bases respectively, with 23 bases between them. The CDR3 nucleotides read TGTGCCAGTAGCCAGAATCCTAGCGATTTATGGGATGAGCAGTTCTTC. This sequence encodes CASSQNPSDLWDEQFF.

V usage is TRBV5-5 and J usage is TRBJ1-2; D is possibly TRBD1 (5 bases). V lost 2 bases to trimming and J lost 3 bases, with 11 bases between them. CDR1 is SGHKS, CDR2 YYEKEE, per germline (reference sequence). The CDR3 runs 14 residues. The CDR3: CASSLGAEDYGYTF. The CDR3 nucleotides are TGTGCCAGCAGCTTAGGGGCCGAGGACTATGGCTACACCTTC.

The rearrangement links TRBV5-1 to TRBJ1-5; perhaps TRBD1 as D (6 bases). The V end lost 4 bases, the J end lost 3 bases, and 17 bases lay between the germline ends. CDR1 SGHRS and CDR2 YFSETQ come from the germline V gene. The CDR3 is 16 amino acids. The CDR3 reads CASSPGSRGNNQPQHF. CDR3 sequence (DNA): TGCGCCAGCAGCCCGGGGTCCAGGGGAAACAATCAGCCCCAGCATTTT.

This clone was seen more than once but under ten times. The V gene is TRBV11-3, the J gene TRBJ2-3; D is perhaps TRBD2 (6 bases). The CDR3 has 16 residues. Per the germline V gene, CDR1 is SGHNT and CDR2 is YENEEA. The germline V and J ends were trimmed by 5 bases and 1 base, with 16 bases remaining between them. The CDR3 region is CASSHGNRGGTDTQYF. In DNA form, the CDR3 reads TGTGCCAGCAGCCATGGGAATCGCGGGGGCACAGATACGCAGTATTTT.